What follows are 14 T cell receptor beta chains derived from one specimen sequenced in a study of OX40 agonist ivuxolimab in advanced cancers. TCRdb keeps only in-frame clones here, not all; method: immunoSEQ multiplex PCR. Found here are some 8,000 clones, more than 75% of them singletons; the top ten hold 25% to 30%. This material consisted of CD4+ or CD8+ T cells sorted from blood, taken in a trial of the OX40 agonist ivuxolimab. These receptors came from an adult with an advanced solid tumor such as melanoma, head and neck, liver or kidney cancer.

V usage is TRBV21-1 and J usage is TRBJ1-3. TRBV21-1 is listed as a pseudogene. CDR3 length: 17 residues. Here the CDR3 DNA reads TGTGCCAGCAGGAAAGGGGGGGCGCCCGAACCTGGAAACACCATATATTTT. Its protein product is CASRKGGAPEPGNTIYF.

The chain recombines TRBV18 with TRBJ2-2; D is perhaps TRBD1 (5 bases). The V end lost 3 bases, the J end lost 0 bases, and 11 bases lay between the germline ends. CDR1 is KGHSH, CDR2 LQKENI, per germline. The CDR3 runs 16 residues. The CDR3 sequence is CASSPLTASNTGELFF. The CDR3 DNA reads TGTGCCAGCTCACCTTTGACAGCGTCGAACACCGGGGAGCTGTTTTTT.

The rearrangement uses TRBV5-4 and TRBJ2-7, with 8 bases aligning to TRBD2. This CDR3 region has 14 residues. Germline V gene sequence: CDR1 SGHNT, CDR2 YYREEE (reference sequence). Trimming cost V 5 bases and J 0 bases; bases outside gene matches: 4. CDR3 sequence: CASSPAGASYEQYF. The CDR3 region has the DNA TGTGCCAGCAGTCCAGCGGGAGCCTCCTACGAGCAGTACTTC.

The rearrangement links TRBV5-4 to TRBJ2-3; 9 bases align to TRBD1. The CDR3 sequence is 15 residues long. After removal of 5 bases from V and 0 bases from J, the junction contained 4 bases not matched to a gene. CDR1 and CDR2 (germline): SGHNT, YYREEE (reference sequence). The CDR3 DNA is TGTGCCAGCAGGGGCGGACAGGGGAGCACAGATACGCAGTATTTT. Translating gives CASRGGQGSTDTQYF.

This clone came up once. The V gene is TRBV19, the J gene TRBJ2-7, with D tentatively TRBD2 (6 bases). This CDR3 comprises 14 residues. Germline V CDR1 and CDR2: LNHDA, SQIVND (reference sequence). V was clipped by 6 bases and J by 2 bases, with 14 bases between them. CDR3 sequence: CASSPFSGPYEQYF. In nucleotides, the CDR3 is TGTGCCAGTAGCCCCTTTAGCGGCCCCTACGAGCAGTACTTC.

Only a few counts were recorded for this clone. The gene calls are TRBV7-2 and TRBJ1-2, with D tentatively TRBD1 (6 bases). V lost 6 bases to trimming and J lost 7 bases, with 9 bases between them. The CDR3 contains 11 residues. Germline CDR1 SGHTA, CDR2 FQGNSA. This CDR3 is CASRGGRGYTF. The CDR3 DNA is TGTGCCAGCAGAGGGGGTCGTGGCTACACCTTC.

Judged by abundance, this clone is medium-sized. V usage is TRBV6-1 and J usage is TRBJ1-2; weak D call: TRBD1 (6 bases). Trimming took off 9 bases at V and 8 bases at J, with 10 bases between the two ends. The CDR3 runs to 10 residues. In germline, CDR1 is MNHNS, CDR2 SASEGT. The CDR3 coding sequence is TGTGCCAGAGACAGGAGAGGCTACACCTTC. It yields the protein CARDRRGYTF.

V and J are TRBV2 and TRBJ2-1, with 10 bases fitting TRBD2. CDR3 length equals 15 residues. The V segment lost 6 bases and the J segment 7 bases; nucleotides outside the gene matches: 9. CDR1 SNHLY and CDR2 FYNNEI come from the germline V gene. CDR3 coding DNA: TGTGCCAGCAGGCCCACTAGCGGGATAGGGAATGAGCAGTTCTTC. Protein product: CASRPTSGIGNEQFF.

The chain combines TRBV28 with TRBJ1-6; D remains unclear. Trimming took 3 bases from V and 5 from J, leaving 11 bases between them. This CDR3 has 15 residues. Looked up from germline, CDR1 is MDHEN and CDR2 is SYDVKM. Written as DNA, the CDR3 is TGTGCCAGCAGTTTCCTTACTCAAAATAATTCACCCCTCCACTTT. It is translated as CASSFLTQNNSPLHF.

CDR3 sequence: CASDGGEPSNEQFF. CDR3 sequence (DNA): TGTGCCAGTGACGGGGGGGAGCCCTCCAATGAGCAGTTCTTC. V and J are TRBV6-4 and TRBJ2-1, with TRBD2 identical over 8 bases. Germline V gene data show CDR1 as MRHNA and CDR2 as SNTAGT. V shed 9 bases and J 6 bases; nucleotides not matched to a gene: 10. CDR3 size: 14 residues.

The chain links TRBV5-4 to TRBJ2-1; 7 bases align to TRBD1. Germline CDR1 reads SGHNT; CDR2 reads YYREEE (reference sequence). V shed 0 bases, J shed 6 bases, and the junction held 6 bases outside the gene matches. This CDR3 is 15 amino acids long. In DNA, the CDR3 is TGTGCCAGCAGCTTGGGACAGGGTGTATTCAATGAGCAGTTCTTC. Translated, it gives CASSLGQGVFNEQFF.

The chain combines TRBV9 with TRBJ2-1; perhaps TRBD2 as D (6 bases). From germline, CDR1 is SGDLS and CDR2 YYNGEE. The V gene lost 0 bases and the J gene lost 7 bases, with 17 bases spanning the gap. This CDR3 region has 16 residues. CDR3 in amino acids: CASSVGGGTSGNEQFF. CDR3 nucleotide sequence: TGTGCCAGCAGCGTAGGAGGCGGCACGAGCGGGAATGAGCAGTTCTTC. The full variable domain, rest sourced from reference TRBV9 and TRBJ2-1, is DSGVTQTPKHLITATGQRVTLRCSPRSGDLSVYWYQQSLDQGLQFLIQYYNGEERAKGNILERFSAQQFPDLHSELNLSSLELGDSALYFCASSVGGGTSGNEQFFGPGTRLTVL.

This rearrangement joins TRBV7-8 to TRBJ2-1, with 10 bases that match TRBD2. Germline loops: CDR1 SGHVS, CDR2 FQNEAQ. The CDR3 loop spans 18 amino acids. Trimming at V came to 7 bases and at J to 1 base, leaving 13 bases not matched to a gene. This chain's CDR3 is CASIPIGGTSVSYNEQFF. CDR3 DNA: TGTGCCAGCATCCCCATTGGGGGGACTAGCGTATCCTACAATGAGCAGTTCTTC.

The gene calls are TRBV27 and TRBJ2-7, with 8 bases identical to TRBD2. Losses at the gene ends were 5 bases for V and 6 bases for J; bases not matched to a gene: 6. CDR1 is MNHEY, CDR2 SMNVEV, per germline (reference sequence). The CDR3 length is 13 residues. The CDR3 spells CASSPREGGEQYF. The CDR3 region has the DNA TGTGCCAGCAGTCCCCGGGAGGGAGGCGAGCAGTACTTC.